This TCR beta chain was recorded in a study of CD4+ T cells in melanoma. General study findings and limits: A reported correlation linked neoantigen-specific CD4+ T cells to CD8+, macrophage and B cell function. Reportedly, melanoma neoantigen-specific CD4+ T cells showed varied differentiation states.

The CDR3 contains 16 residues. Per the germline V gene, CDR1 is SGHRS and CDR2 is YFSETQ. Trimming took off 4 bases at V and 0 bases at J, with 17 bases between the two ends. Sequencing was performed with immunoSEQ multiplex PCR; in TCRdb, only in-frame clones are kept and a portion is missing. The data show over 100,000 clones, about nine tenths seen once. In this sample, this clone turned up once. The target antigen is unknown. V is TRBV5-1 and J is TRBJ2-7; D might be TRBD2 (5 bases). Specimen: peripheral blood. This clonotype originated in a human donor with melanoma. For the CDR3, the DNA is TGCGCCAGCAGCCAGCCTACTCTTGGGAGCTCCTACGAGCAGTACTTC. It encodes CASSQPTLGSSYEQYF.